The sequence of this T cell receptor beta chain was determined in a study of siplizumab effects on memory and regulatory T cells. Germline V gene sequence: CDR1 MDHEN, CDR2 SYDVKM. The CDR3 runs to 12 residues. Trimming took 4 bases from V and 0 from J, leaving 4 bases between them. Whole-study results and caveats: Roughly 75-96% of proliferating CD4+ or CD8+ clones lacked a naive or memory phenotype that could be assigned. In unstimulated cells, naive T cells appeared more diverse than memory T cells and seemed major alloresponse contributors. For mappable alloreactive CD4+ clones, the mean Treg-derived fraction was roughly 70% with siplizumab and under 35% in controls.

Details on this clone: Its antigen remains unidentified.

Using immunoSEQ multiplex PCR, the repertoire was profiled, and TCRdb retains in-frame clones only, with some absent. The sample records about 70,000 clones, around nine tenths being singletons. The chain combines TRBV28 with TRBJ2-7, with D hard to call. The sequencing sample was made of Tregs sorted from blood. The TCR was taken from a human donor in good health. CDR3 in amino acids: CASSWSSYEQYF. The CDR3 DNA reads TGTGCCAGCAGTTGGTCCTCCTACGAGCAGTACTTC. Variable domain in full (rest from reference TRBV28 and TRBJ2-7): DVKVTQSSRYLVKRTGEKVFLECVQDMDHENMFWYRQDPGLGLRLIYFSYDVKMKEKGDIPEGYSVSREKKERFSLILESASTNQTSMYLCASSWSSYEQYFGPGTRLTVT.